The present entry profiles one T cell receptor beta chain with its context. The sample belongs to a study of T cell repertoires in cytomegalovirus infection. The V end was cut by 6 bases, the J end by 0 bases, with 9 bases between. Per the germline V gene, CDR1 is MNHEY and CDR2 is SMNVEV (reference sequence). The CDR3 sequence is 13 residues long. TCRdb called the reads again in MiXCR, with one record for every CDR3 protein. Among 560,000 or so distinct CDR3 sequences listed, more than 15% were seen once. The sample consisted of CD8+ T cells from PBMCs. This chain joins TRBV27 and TRBJ2-7, with a tentative D call TRBD1 (5 bases). This sequence originates from a human donor in good health (CMV status not recorded). Some clones in this sample may be carry-over from other donors' samples. CDR3 protein: CASRQGYSYEQYF. The DNA of the CDR3 is TGTGCCAGCAGGCAGGGTTACTCCTACGAGCAGTACTTC.